This T cell receptor beta chain comes out of a study of T cell changes during pregnancy in multiple sclerosis. Sequenced by immunoSEQ multiplex PCR; TCRdb stores in-frame clones only, minus some. The sample holds some 60,000 clones; 90% to 95% are singletons and the top ten take around 0.8%. Germline CDR1 SGDLS, CDR2 YYNGEE. Germline trimming cut 0 bases from V and 2 bases from J; bases unmatched to any gene: 6. CDR3 length equals 17 residues. This TCR was recovered from a female donor with multiple sclerosis, enrolled in a pregnancy study. Sequencing used CD4+ T cells from peripheral blood mononuclear cells, obtained in the first trimester of pregnancy. V is TRBV9 and J is TRBJ2-5; 11 bases match TRBD1. CDR3 coding DNA: TGTGCCAGCAGCGTAGCTCGGACAGGGGGCCAGCAAGAGACCCAGTACTTC. It translates to CASSVARTGGQQETQYF. The full variable domain, rest sourced from reference TRBV9 and TRBJ2-5, is DSGVTQTPKHLITATGQRVTLRCSPRSGDLSVYWYQQSLDQGLQFLIQYYNGEERAKGNILERFSAQQFPDLHSELNLSSLELGDSALYFCASSVARTGGQQETQYFGPGTRLLVL.